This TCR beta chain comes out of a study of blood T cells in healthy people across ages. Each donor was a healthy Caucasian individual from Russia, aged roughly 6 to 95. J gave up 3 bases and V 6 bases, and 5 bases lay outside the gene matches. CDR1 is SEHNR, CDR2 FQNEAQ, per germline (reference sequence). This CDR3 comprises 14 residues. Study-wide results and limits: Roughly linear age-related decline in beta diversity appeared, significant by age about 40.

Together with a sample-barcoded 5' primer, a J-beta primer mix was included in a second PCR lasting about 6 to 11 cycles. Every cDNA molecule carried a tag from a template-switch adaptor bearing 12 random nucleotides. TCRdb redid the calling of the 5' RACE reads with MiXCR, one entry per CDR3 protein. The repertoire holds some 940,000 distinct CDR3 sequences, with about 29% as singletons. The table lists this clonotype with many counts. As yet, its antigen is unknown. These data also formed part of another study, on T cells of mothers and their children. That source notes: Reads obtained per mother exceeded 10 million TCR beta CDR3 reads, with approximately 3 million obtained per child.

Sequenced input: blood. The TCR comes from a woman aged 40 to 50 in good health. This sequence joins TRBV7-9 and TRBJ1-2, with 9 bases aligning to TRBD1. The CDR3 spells CASRDRDRDYGYTF. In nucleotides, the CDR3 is TGTGCCAGCAGGGACCGGGACAGGGACTATGGCTACACCTTC. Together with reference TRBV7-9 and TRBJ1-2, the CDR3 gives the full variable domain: DTGVSQNPRHKITKRGQNVTFRCDPISEHNRLYWYRQTLGQGPEFLTYFQNEAQLEKSRLLSDRFSAERPKGSFSTLEIQRTEQGDSAMYLCASRDRDRDYGYTFGSGTRLTVV.